Below, one TCR beta chain is given with its context. Its matching antigen is unknown. The sample originates from a study of human T cells and chemical hapten exposure. Study-wide background: Mostly female patients had alopecia areata, totalis or universalis.

Trimming pared 8 bases from V and 4 bases from J, leaving 14 bases between. Germline-derived CDR1 and CDR2 are SNHLY and FYNNEI. The CDR3 has 13 amino acids. Time point given: pre-sensitization, week 0. Indicated treatment: therapeutic diphenylcyclopropenone sensitization with weekly scalp DPC. Within the library, unique molecular identifiers were attached to each individual cDNA molecule. Source study methods: Individual samples carried between about 23,224 and 690,600 TCRs, with 95,638 as the median. TCRdb independently ran MiXCR on the RACE reads; one entry per CDR3 protein. The V and J calls were not made by the authors but by TCRdb's processing. The sample records around 120,000 distinct CDR3 sequences, approximately 13% being singletons. Study-wide findings and caveats: Significantly greater numbers of large CDR3 similarity clusters came from expanded TCRs than from controls.

The J gene is TRBJ1-2, the V gene TRBV2; maybe TRBD1 (5 bases). The material was whole blood, obtained in connection with sensitization to the hapten diphenylcyclopropenone (DPC). The sequence derives from a woman under 30 with alopecia areata. Some clones in this sample may be carry-over from other donors' samples. CDR3 bases: TGTGCCAGCCAGGGAGAACAGACCTATGGCTACACCTTC. Protein product: CASQGEQTYGYTF.